Below, one T cell receptor beta chain is given with its context. This clonotype was counted ten times or more. No cognate antigen has been identified for it. One base away there is no much larger clone; base qualities are not given. The sample belongs to a study of T-cell memory formation after mild COVID-19 (dated by TCRdb to 2020 to 2022). Background on the whole study: TCR sequence clusters from the two donors were found to be largely donor specific. Longitudinal TCRalpha and TCRbeta repertoire sequencing tracked T-cell clones expanding and contracting after mild COVID-19 in a couple of donors. The cohort was made up of two young adult volunteers, one female and one male, who were previously healthy.

Ficoll-Paque density gradient centrifugation was the method used to isolate PBMCs. Germline trimming amounts to 5 bases on V and 4 bases on J, with 5 as the count of junction bases outside the gene matches. There are 14 amino acids in the CDR3, from cysteine to phenylalanine inclusive. Of the read, only the CDR3 DNA is kept; its 42 bases are in frame from base 1. The sample was run on an Illumina NovaSeq 6000. TCRalpha and TCRbeta cDNA libraries were built by 5'RACE with constant-segment primers, adding sample barcodes and unique molecular identifiers. RNA was extracted from every sample with Trizol reagent. Library amplification was performed in two PCR steps, and a second sample barcode and Illumina TruSeq adapters were introduced in the second step. Sequencing of the libraries was done on an Illumina NovaSeq, producing 2 x 150 bp paired-end reads. The authors' pipeline ran thus. Demultiplexing of reads and collapsing into UMI-guided consensus sequences were performed with migec v1.2.7. Using mixcr v2.1.11, the UMI consensuses were aligned to TRA and TRB V and J templates and assembled into clonotypes. Clonotypes were classified as expanded or contracted when called significant by both edgeR and NoisET, with noise models trained on biological replicates. For edgeR calls, the cutoffs were a false discovery rate-adjusted p below 0.01 and a log2 fold-change threshold of 1. As an exploratory analysis of dynamics, max-normalized trajectories of the 1000 most abundant clonotypes were examined by PCA with hierarchical clustering. Each responding clone was given a CD4 or CD8 phenotype based on the CD4+ and CD8+ repertoires, which had been sequenced separately. The public reads were reanalyzed by TCRdb: fastp trimming at Q25, MiXCR alignment, in-frame beta chains only. Each entry merges the rows of one CDR3 protein and shows their most common DNA and genes. It is TCRdb's table, rather than the study itself, that gives the V and J calls and clone size. The sample table lists approximately 290,000 distinct CDR3 sequences, approximately 20% of them with a count of one. The ten largest clonotypes hold around a fifth of the sample.

What the work shows at the level of the full study, not this receptor alone: The second-wave clones that peaked on day 37 were not confirmed to be SARS-CoV-2 specific. Some responding clones were found in pre-infection memory, which suggests that pre-existing cross-reactive memory T cells took part in the SARS-CoV-2 response. Contracting CD4+ clones were located mainly in the CM and EM memory subsets, whereas CD8+ clones were found to be enriched in EMRA. Clones that contracted from day 15 to 85 showed balanced CD4/CD8 phenotypes, whereas a second wave of clones that expanded from day 15 to 37 leaned towards CD4+. Only a couple of mild cases were covered by the study, and larger cohorts that include severe cases with pre-infection samples were considered necessary.

This sequence originates from a young man who had mild COVID-19 (a few samples of this study predate the infection). The sample titles of this study are shuffled in the database, so cell type and time point are left out; the donor was told from shared clones. Recombination joined TRBV12-3 or TRBV12-4 with TRBJ1-2; 9 central nucleotides agree with TRBD1. Sequenced input: PBMCs or a T cell subset sorted from them (not recorded which). This receptor carries the CDR3 CASSPTGGPYGYTF. At the DNA level, the sequence is TGTGCCAGCAGTCCGACAGGGGGGCCCTATGGCTACACCTTC.